The 27 T cell receptor beta chains in this list originate from one sample, sequenced in a study of cytomegalovirus exposure and HLA in healthy donors. Generated by immunoSEQ multiplex PCR, the TCRdb table keeps only in-frame clones and is missing some. This table holds about 240,000 clones, about 90% found once. The material sequenced was PBMCs. Receptors were obtained from a woman in her twenties or thirties in good health and CMV-seropositive.

The gene calls are TRBV15 and TRBJ1-2; TRBD1 matches 10 bases. Germline CDR1 reads LNHNV; CDR2 reads YYDKDF (reference sequence). The ends lost 0 bases at V and 7 bases at J; junction bases unmatched: 2. This CDR3 has 14 residues. The CDR3 reads CATSRDRDRGGYTF. In DNA form, the CDR3 reads TGTGCCACCAGCAGAGACCGGGACAGGGGTGGCTACACCTTC.

The V gene is TRBV19, the J gene TRBJ1-3; 7 bases line up with TRBD1. V was pared by 2 bases and J by 0 bases, with 7 bases of the junction left unmatched. This CDR3 contains 17 residues. CDR1 is LNHDA and CDR2 is SQIVND in the germline V gene (reference sequence). The CDR3 DNA sequence: TGTGCCAGTAGTATAATGGGACAGCTCTACTCTGGAAACACCATATATTTT. Amino acids: CASSIMGQLYSGNTIYF. The full variable domain, rest sourced from reference TRBV19 and TRBJ1-3, is DGGITQSPKYLFRKEGQNVTLSCEQNLNHDAMYWYRQDPGQGLRLIYYSQIVNDFQKGDIAEGYSVSREKKESFPLTVTSAQKNPTAFYLCASSIMGQLYSGNTIYFGEGSWLTVV.

This chain uses TRBV19 with TRBJ2-7; 7 bases map to TRBD2. The CDR3 covers 13 residues. V was clipped by 5 bases and J by 3 bases; unmatched bases: 4. Germline values: CDR1 LNHDA, CDR2 SQIVND (reference sequence). The DNA for the CDR3 is TGTGCCAGTAGTTTCGAGCGGGACTACGAGCAGTACTTC. It is translated as CASSFERDYEQYF.

The rearrangement joins TRBV6-1 to TRBJ1-3; D uncertain. Trimming removed 1 base at V and 0 bases at J, with 7 bases between. Germline CDR1 MNHNS, CDR2 SASEGT. This CDR3 has 15 residues. This CDR3 reads CASSEGRSSGNTIYF. The CDR3 region has the DNA TGTGCCAGCAGTGAAGGGAGGAGCTCTGGAAACACCATATATTTT.

The chain recombines TRBV30 with TRBJ2-7, with 7 bases that match TRBD2. From germline, CDR1 is GTSNPN and CDR2 SVGIG (reference sequence). This CDR3 contains 12 residues. V lost 5 bases and J lost 2; bases outside the gene matches: 3. CDR3 nucleotide sequence: TGTGCCTGGGAAAGCGGGACCTACGAGCAGTACTTC. This gives the protein CAWESGTYEQYF.

The chain couples TRBV7-2 to TRBJ2-7, with TRBD2 matching over 9 bases. The CDR3 runs 15 residues. V was clipped by 2 bases and J by 4 bases; unmatched bases: 6. The germline V gene encodes CDR1 SGHTA and CDR2 FQGNSA. In DNA, the CDR3 is TGTGCCAGCAGCTTATGGGGTAGCGGGGGATACGAGCAGTACTTC. Its translation: CASSLWGSGGYEQYF.

The chain links TRBV4-1 to TRBJ1-2; 12 bases map to TRBD1. There are 16 residues in the CDR3. Germline V lookup: CDR1 MGHRA, CDR2 YSYEKL. V was clipped by 4 bases and J by 8 bases; unmatched bases: 11. CDR3 in amino acids: CASSPDPGQGAWGYTF. CDR3 nucleotides: TGCGCCAGCAGCCCCGACCCGGGACAGGGGGCTTGGGGCTACACCTTC.

V and J are TRBV6-5 and TRBJ1-3; no definite D call. Germline V gene lookup returns CDR1 MNHEY and CDR2 SVGAGI. This CDR3 contains 16 residues. With 0 bases removed from V and 0 bases from J, the gap between germline ends came to 9 bases. CDR3 sequence (DNA): TGTGCCAGCAGTTACTCGATAGGAGACTCTGGAAACACCATATATTTT. The encoded protein is CASSYSIGDSGNTIYF.

This chain connects TRBV30 to TRBJ2-7; 11 bases match TRBD2. The CDR3 has 16 residues. Germline values: CDR1 GTSNPN, CDR2 SVGIG (reference sequence). Losses at the gene ends were 0 bases for V and 2 bases for J; bases not matched to a gene: 6. The chain's CDR3 is CAWSVGLAGGPYEQYF. DNA of the CDR3: TGTGCCTGGAGTGTAGGCCTAGCGGGAGGACCCTACGAGCAGTACTTC.

This rearrangement joins TRBV6-5 to TRBJ2-2; tentatively, D is TRBD1 (5 bases). This CDR3 comprises 14 residues. V lost 2 bases and J lost 3, with 7 bases in between. The germline gives CDR1 MNHEY, CDR2 SVGAGI. The CDR3 spells CASSYEGDTGELFF. The CDR3 DNA follows: TGTGCCAGCAGTTACGAAGGGGACACCGGGGAGCTGTTTTTT.

The CDR3 sequence: CASSLDREWAGGQSYEQYF. CDR3 DNA: TGTGCCAGCAGCTTAGATCGGGAATGGGCAGGGGGCCAGTCCTACGAGCAGTACTTC. The chain recombines TRBV11-2 with TRBJ2-7, with 8 bases fitting TRBD1. The CDR3 contains 19 residues. Looked up from germline, CDR1 is SGHAT and CDR2 is FQNNGV. Trimming took 0 bases from V and 1 from J; bases not matched to a gene: 14. Looking up the rest from reference TRBV11-2 and TRBJ2-7 gives the full variable domain: EAGVAQSPRYKIIEKRQSVAFWCNPISGHATLYWYQQILGQGPKLLIQFQNNGVVDDSQLPKDRFSAERLKGVDSTLKIQPAKLEDSAVYLCASSLDREWAGGQSYEQYFGPGTRLTVT.

The table lists this clone with many counts. The rearrangement links TRBV4-2 to TRBJ2-7; TRBD2 matches at 9 bases. In germline, CDR1 is LGHNA, CDR2 YNFKEQ. The CDR3 runs to 15 residues. After removal of 3 bases from V and 2 bases from J, the junction contained 5 bases not matched to a gene. CDR3 in amino acids: CASSQEREVTYEQYF. The CDR3 DNA sequence: TGTGCCAGCAGCCAGGAGCGGGAGGTAACCTACGAGCAGTACTTC.

In the case of this clone: Mismatch with germline at one junction end may stem from a read error. This CDR3 is CASSLAGGVTDTQYF. CDR3 bases: TGTGCTAGCAGCTTAGCGGGAGGTGTAACAGATACGCAGTATTTT. The chain joins TRBV7-7 to TRBJ2-3; 10 bases align to TRBD2. The CDR3 runs 15 residues. Germline V lookup: CDR1 SSHAT, CDR2 FNYEAQ (reference sequence).

The chain employs TRBV6-1 and TRBJ1-5; weak D call: TRBD1 (5 bases). The CDR3 consists of 15 residues. The germline CDR1 and CDR2 sequences are MNHNS and SASEGT. The germline V and J ends were trimmed by 7 bases and 4 bases, with 17 bases remaining between them. CDR3 protein: CASTLFGQGNQPQHF. CDR3 DNA: TGTGCCAGCACCCTTTTTGGGCAGGGTAATCAGCCCCAGCATTTT.

The genes are TRBV6-1 and TRBJ2-1; no firm D call. Trimming stripped 6 bases from V and 2 bases from J, with 14 bases between. This CDR3 has 15 residues. Germline CDR1 MNHNS, CDR2 SASEGT. The CDR3 nucleotides read TGTGCCAGCAGACCAAGGCTAGATGCCTACAATGAGCAGTTCTTC. Translating it yields CASRPRLDAYNEQFF.

The rearrangement uses TRBV11-2 and TRBJ2-3; D is possibly TRBD2 (6 bases). CDR3 length: 16 residues. The V end lost 1 base, the J end lost 0 bases, and 11 bases lay between the germline ends. Germline V gene lookup returns CDR1 SGHAT and CDR2 FQNNGV. CDR3 sequence reads: CASSLVTGVSTDTQYF. The CDR3 DNA is TGTGCCAGCAGCTTAGTAACGGGAGTTAGCACAGATACGCAGTATTTT.

This clone was detected only once. V gene TRBV15 combines with J gene TRBJ1-2; D is perhaps TRBD1 (5 bases). There are 16 residues in the CDR3. In germline, CDR1 is LNHNV, CDR2 YYDKDF (reference sequence). V shed 5 bases and J shed 4 bases, with 20 bases lying between them. CDR3 nucleotides: TGTGCCACCAGCGATACATGGGAGGGGCTCCCCTATGGCTACACCTTC. Translated, it gives CATSDTWEGLPYGYTF.

The V call is TRBV10-2, the J call TRBJ2-7; 7 nucleotides match TRBD1. The trim removed 10 bases at V and 0 bases at J, leaving 6 bases unmatched. Per germline, CDR1 WSHSY and CDR2 SAAADI. The CDR3 totals 13 residues. CDR3 bases: TGCGCCATTACCGGGACAGACTCCTACGAGCAGTACTTC. Residues: CAITGTDSYEQYF.

The V gene is TRBV18, the J gene TRBJ2-7; 11 bases are shared with TRBD2. Germline V lookup: CDR1 KGHSH, CDR2 LQKENI. Trimming cost V 3 bases and J 3 bases; bases outside gene matches: 4. The CDR3 extends over 15 amino acids. The CDR3 region is CASSPGLAVFYEQYF. DNA of the CDR3: TGTGCCAGCTCACCGGGACTAGCGGTTTTCTACGAGCAGTACTTC.

The V and J genes are TRBV19 and TRBJ2-6; TRBD2 matches at 7 bases. J gave up 2 bases and V 5 bases, and 9 bases lay outside the gene matches. The CDR3 is made up of 17 amino acids. Germline V gene lookup returns CDR1 LNHDA and CDR2 SQIVND (reference sequence). This CDR3 is CASSFSDGGTGANVLTF. CDR3 nucleotides: TGTGCCAGTAGTTTTTCGGACGGGGGGACTGGGGCCAACGTCCTGACTTTC.

This clone was seen only once. The rearrangement joins TRBV10-3 to TRBJ1-2; 7 bases agree with TRBD1. V shed 2 bases and J 0 bases; nucleotides not matched to a gene: 6. The germline V gene has CDR1 ENHRY and CDR2 SYGVKD. CDR3 length: 16 amino acids. CDR3: CAISEPDRPTNYGYTF. CDR3 nucleotide sequence: TGTGCCATCAGTGAGCCGGACAGGCCAACTAACTATGGCTACACCTTC.

This chain connects TRBV5-1 to TRBJ2-3, with D possibly matching TRBD2 (6 bases). V was trimmed by 1 base and J by 2 bases, leaving 11 bases between them. The germline gives CDR1 SGHRS, CDR2 YFSETQ. This CDR3 is 15 amino acids long. The CDR3 reads CASSLSVADTDTQYF. In DNA form, the CDR3 reads TGCGCCAGCAGCTTGAGCGTAGCGGACACAGATACGCAGTATTTT.

V usage is TRBV27 and J usage is TRBJ2-7; tentatively, D is TRBD2 (5 bases). The V gene lost 2 bases and the J gene lost 3 bases, with 14 bases spanning the gap. CDR3 length: 15 residues. CDR1 is MNHEY and CDR2 is SMNVEV in the germline V gene (reference sequence). The DNA for the CDR3 is TGTGCCAGCAGTTTAGGCCCAGGAGGTTTCTACGAGCAGTACTTC. Amino acids: CASSLGPGGFYEQYF.

This clone was recorded only once. The rearrangement links TRBV10-3 to TRBJ2-1, with a weak D call TRBD2 (5 bases). CDR1 and CDR2 from the germline V gene are ENHRY and SYGVKD. Between the trimmed V and J ends, which lost 2 bases and 3 bases, there was a span of 17 bases. CDR3 size: 17 residues. The CDR3 loop is CAISEARVEKDYNEQFF. The CDR3 bases are TGTGCCATCAGTGAGGCGCGGGTAGAGAAGGACTACAATGAGCAGTTCTTC.

J is TRBJ2-7 and V is TRBV25-1; 8 nucleotides agree with TRBD1. Looked up from germline, CDR1 is MGHDK and CDR2 is SYGVNS. The V gene end was trimmed by 4 bases and the J gene end by 5 bases; junction bases not matched to a gene: 4. The CDR3 spans 13 residues. The CDR3 DNA reads TGTGCCAGCAGTGGCATGACAGGGGACGAGCAGTACTTC. Amino acids: CASSGMTGDEQYF.

The chain combines TRBV18 with TRBJ1-3; TRBD1 matches 7 bases. V lost 2 bases and J lost 10; bases outside the gene matches: 11. Germline V CDR1 and CDR2: KGHSH, LQKENI. The CDR3 has 15 residues. CDR3 nucleotides: TGTGCCAGCTCACCAGGGACAGCGATCTTGGAAACCATATATTTT. This gives the protein CASSPGTAILETIYF.

The V gene is TRBV15, the J gene TRBJ2-7, with 10 bases identical to TRBD2. J was trimmed by 1 base and V by 1 base; bases with no gene match: 4. Germline values: CDR1 LNHNV, CDR2 YYDKDF (reference sequence). The CDR3 contains 16 residues. The CDR3 region is CATSRAASGSSYEQYF. The CDR3 DNA reads as TGTGCCACCAGCAGAGCCGCTAGCGGGAGTTCCTACGAGCAGTACTTC.